Below, 27 T cell receptor beta chains from the same sample are listed, as sequenced in a study of cytomegalovirus exposure and HLA in healthy donors. PCR involved 60 Vbeta and 13 Jbeta primers. Data came from immunoSEQ multiplex PCR; TCRdb stores just in-frame clones and leaves some out. The table records approximately 170,000 clones, 85% of them present only once. What was sequenced was PBMCs. Every receptor here comes from a boy aged 2-15 years in good health and CMV-seronegative.

The V gene is TRBV29-1, the J gene TRBJ1-1; TRBD1 matches 7 bases. Germline V gene sequence: CDR1 SQVTM, CDR2 ANQGSEA. Trimming took 4 bases from V and 9 from J; bases not matched to a gene: 5. This CDR3 region has 11 residues. CDR3 amino acids: CSVVRDSQAFF. CDR3 bases: TGCAGCGTTGTTCGGGACAGCCAAGCTTTCTTT. Full variable domain (outside the CDR3, taken from reference TRBV29-1 and TRBJ1-1): SAVISQKPSRDICQRGTSLTIQCQVDSQVTMMFWYRQQPGQSLTLIATANQGSEATYESGFVIDKFPISRPNLTFSTLTVSNMSPEDSSIYLCSVVRDSQAFFGQGTRLTVV.

The V gene is TRBV27, the J gene TRBJ2-2; D gene ambiguous. The CDR3 consists of 16 residues. The V end lost 4 bases, the J end lost 1 base, and 13 bases lay between the germline ends. Germline CDR1 reads MNHEY; CDR2 reads SMNVEV (reference sequence). The CDR3 region is CASSYSRQVNTGELFF. In DNA, the CDR3 is TGTGCCAGCAGTTATTCCCGGCAGGTGAACACCGGGGAGCTGTTTTTT.

This clone occurred a few times. The J gene is TRBJ2-3, the V gene TRBV4-1; TRBD2 matches at 11 bases. The J segment lost 1 base and the V segment lost 2 bases, leaving 5 bases of the junction unmatched. The CDR3 is 17 residues long. Per germline, CDR1 MGHRA and CDR2 YSYEKL. The CDR3 DNA reads TGCGCCAGCAGCCAAAAGATACTAGCGGGGGGCACAGATACGCAGTATTTT. Amino acid sequence: CASSQKILAGGTDTQYF.

This sequence joins TRBV6-5 and TRBJ1-2, with 7 positions matching TRBD1. CDR3 length equals 13 residues. The V gene's germline CDR1 is MNHEY and CDR2 SVGAGI. Unmatched junction bases numbered 4, after V lost 5 bases and J lost 4 bases. The CDR3 bases are TGTGCCAGCAGTCAGACAGGGACCTATGGCTACACCTTC. This sequence encodes CASSQTGTYGYTF.

This sequence joins TRBV30 and TRBJ1-1; 8 positions agree with TRBD1. This CDR3 comprises 14 residues. With V trimmed by 3 bases and J by 0 bases, 3 bases remained unmatched. Per the germline V gene, CDR1 is GTSNPN and CDR2 is SVGIG (reference sequence). CDR3 nucleotides: TGTGCCTGGAGGGGGACAGGTTTGAACACTGAAGCTTTCTTT. Its translation is CAWRGTGLNTEAFF.

This chain links TRBV6-1 with TRBJ2-7; 8 nucleotides line up with TRBD2. Germline-derived CDR1 and CDR2 are MNHNS and SASEGT. The CDR3 runs to 16 residues. Unmatched junction bases numbered 10, after V lost 4 bases and J lost 2 bases. The CDR3 nucleotides are TGTGCCAGCAGTGTCCCGAGCGGGGGCCCCCCCTACGAGCAGTACTTC. Its protein product is CASSVPSGGPPYEQYF.

The chain combines TRBV5-6 with TRBJ1-5, with D perhaps TRBD1 (6 bases). The germline V gene encodes CDR1 SGHDT and CDR2 YYEEEE. V was shortened by 3 bases and J by 7 bases, with 20 bases between the two germline ends. This CDR3 has 16 residues. CDR3 bases: TGTGCCAGCAGCTCGGACAGAGGCTTTACGGGACAGCCCCAGCATTTT. It translates to CASSSDRGFTGQPQHF.

Points on this clone: An end of the junction differs from the germline gene, which may be a read error. This chain joins TRBV7-9 and TRBJ1-4; D remains ambiguous. Germline CDR1 and CDR2: SEHNR and FQNEAQ (reference sequence). The CDR3 has 16 amino acids. The CDR3 DNA reads TGTTCCAGCTCCCAAAGCGCGGACTTAACTAATGAAAAACTGTTTTTT. This sequence encodes CSSSQSADLTNEKLFF.

V is TRBV15 and J is TRBJ2-7, with D unclear. V lost 1 base and J lost 2, with 12 bases in between. The CDR3 covers 15 residues. The germline CDR1 and CDR2 sequences are LNHNV and YYDKDF (reference sequence). CDR3 nucleotides: TGTGCCACCAGCAGAGGATCAGCAGGAACCTACGAGCAGTACTTC. Protein product: CATSRGSAGTYEQYF. The full variable domain, its missing parts supplied by reference TRBV15 and TRBJ2-7, is DAMVIQNPRYQVTQFGKPVTLSCSQTLNHNVMYWYQQKSSQAPKLLFHYYDKDFNNEADTPDNFQSRRPNTSFCFLDIRSPGLGDTAMYLCATSRGSAGTYEQYFGPGTRLTVT.

The V and J genes are TRBV5-4 and TRBJ1-6, with D possibly TRBD1 on 6 matching bases. Germline lookup yields CDR1 SGHNT and CDR2 YYREEE (reference sequence). The CDR3 spans 14 residues. Trimming took 0 bases from V and 9 from J, leaving 10 bases between them. DNA of the CDR3: TGTGCCAGCAGCTTGGCAGGGGATGGTTCACCCCTCCACTTT. Its protein product is CASSLAGDGSPLHF.

V and J are TRBV6-1 and TRBJ2-2, with D possibly being TRBD1 (5 bases). The CDR3 loop spans 14 amino acids. V was trimmed by 3 bases and J by 4 bases, leaving 9 bases between them. Germline V gives CDR1 MNHNS, CDR2 SASEGT. CDR3 nucleotide sequence: TGTGCCAGCAGTGACAGGGTGTTCACCGGGGAGCTGTTTTTT. Its translation: CASSDRVFTGELFF.

The chain carries TRBV6-5 and TRBJ2-5; 7 bases line up with TRBD1. Losses at the gene ends were 8 bases for V and 5 bases for J; bases not matched to a gene: 14. CDR3 length: 15 residues. Germline lookup yields CDR1 MNHEY and CDR2 SVGAGI. CDR3 sequence: CASRKGALNKETQYF. For the CDR3, the DNA is TGTGCCAGCCGAAAGGGGGCATTAAACAAGGAGACCCAGTACTTC.

This clone has a single count. CDR3 amino acids: CAISELAASGGNEQFF. CDR3 DNA: TGTGCCATCAGTGAGCTAGCGGCATCGGGAGGGAATGAGCAGTTCTTC. This chain links TRBV10-3 with TRBJ2-1; 8 bases agree with TRBD2. The germline V gene has CDR1 ENHRY and CDR2 SYGVKD. CDR3 length: 16 amino acids. J gave up 7 bases and V 2 bases, and 10 bases lay outside the gene matches.

The V call is TRBV10-3, the J call TRBJ1-3; a weak D match, TRBD1 (5 bases). Trimming took off 4 bases at V and 0 bases at J, with 7 bases between the two ends. The CDR3 spans 14 residues. CDR1 is ENHRY and CDR2 is SYGVKD in the germline V gene. CDR3: CAISAGVSGNTIYF. As DNA, the CDR3 is TGTGCCATCAGTGCGGGGGTCTCTGGAAACACCATATATTTT.

The chain uses TRBV5-1 and TRBJ2-7; TRBD1 aligns across 7 bases. Germline values: CDR1 SGHRS, CDR2 YFSETQ. Unmatched junction bases numbered 6, after V lost 0 bases and J lost 3 bases. This CDR3 comprises 15 residues. CDR3 in DNA: TGCGCCAGCAGCTTGGGGACAGGAGCGGACTACGAGCAGTACGTC. Protein product: CASSLGTGADYEQYV.

CDR3 region: CASSLLAGGSTDTQYF. The CDR3 nucleotides are TGTGCCAGCAGCTTACTAGCGGGGGGAAGCACAGATACGCAGTATTTT. This chain connects TRBV5-6 to TRBJ2-3, with TRBD2 identical over 12 bases. V lost 2 bases and J lost 0; bases outside the gene matches: 1. Germline CDR1 is SGHDT and CDR2 is YYEEEE. CDR3 size: 16 residues.

This chain joins TRBV7-2 and TRBJ1-6; 7 bases align to TRBD1. The trim removed 2 bases at V and 10 bases at J, leaving 14 bases unmatched. This CDR3 is built from 17 residues. Per the germline V gene, CDR1 is SGHTA and CDR2 is FQGNSA. The CDR3 here is CASSLSLSAGGPSPLHF. The CDR3 coding sequence is TGTGCCAGCAGCTTAAGTCTCTCGGCAGGGGGTCCCTCACCCCTCCACTTT.

The V call is TRBV6-6, the J call TRBJ1-4; TRBD1 aligns across 9 bases. The CDR3 extends over 16 amino acids. V shed 1 base and J 7 bases; nucleotides not matched to a gene: 7. Germline V gene data show CDR1 as MNHNY and CDR2 as SVGAGI (reference sequence). CDR3 bases: TGTGCCAGCAGTTACTTTCGGGACAGGGTCGGTGAAAAACTGTTTTTT. This codes for CASSYFRDRVGEKLFF.

The chain uses TRBV7-9 and TRBJ2-1; no firm D call. This CDR3 comprises 14 residues. Germline assignment: CDR1 SEHNR and CDR2 FQNEAQ (reference sequence). Trimming removed 7 bases from V and 0 bases from J, with 10 bases in between. The CDR3 loop is CASKAVSSYNEQFF. The CDR3 nucleotides are TGTGCCAGCAAGGCGGTTAGCTCCTACAATGAGCAGTTCTTC.

Details on this clone: The junction departs from the called germline gene at one end, perhaps through a read error. V is TRBV5-6 and J is TRBJ2-1; D not certain. Germline V gene lookup returns CDR1 SGHDT and CDR2 YYEEEE. There are 16 residues in the CDR3. CDR3 sequence: CVSSLGIKERYNEQFF. In DNA form, the CDR3 reads TGTGTCAGCAGCCTGGGAATCAAGGAGCGCTACAATGAGCAGTTCTTC. Supplemented by reference TRBV5-6 and TRBJ2-1, the full variable domain reads DAGVTQSPTHLIKTRGQQVTLRCSPKSGHDTVSWYQQALGQGPQFIFQYYEEEERQRGNFPDRFSGHQFPNYSSELNVNALLLGDSALYLCVSSLGIKERYNEQFFGPGTRLTVL.

The gene calls are TRBV29-1 and TRBJ1-2; 8 bases fit TRBD1. The V gene end was trimmed by 3 bases and the J gene end by 3 bases; junction bases not matched to a gene: 9. Germline CDR1 and CDR2: SQVTM and ANQGSEA. The CDR3 sequence is 15 residues long. CDR3 sequence (DNA): TGCAGCGTTGACTCTGCAGGGGGCGGCCACTATGGCTACACCTTC. This translates into CSVDSAGGGHYGYTF.

This clone has only a few counts. The rearrangement uses TRBV28 and TRBJ1-1, with 10 bases matching TRBD1. From germline, CDR1 is MDHEN and CDR2 SYDVKM. V gave up 4 bases and J gave up 5 bases; unmatched junction bases: 4. The CDR3 is 14 amino acids. The CDR3 is CASSSGTGVTEAFF. The CDR3 coding sequence is TGTGCCAGCAGTTCCGGGACAGGGGTGACTGAAGCTTTCTTT.

This rearrangement joins TRBV28 to TRBJ1-5, with 8 bases that match TRBD1. The CDR3 has 16 residues. The ends lost 8 bases at V and 0 bases at J; junction bases unmatched: 9. CDR1 MDHEN and CDR2 SYDVKM come from the germline V gene. This CDR3 reads CASGQTGDYSNQPQHF. In DNA form, the CDR3 reads TGTGCCAGCGGGCAGACAGGGGATTATAGCAATCAGCCCCAGCATTTT.

The chain recombines TRBV19 with TRBJ2-1, with a weak D call TRBD2 (6 bases). V was clipped by 7 bases and J by 3 bases, with 16 bases between them. The CDR3 extends over 15 amino acids. Germline assignment: CDR1 LNHDA and CDR2 SQIVND (reference sequence). DNA of the CDR3: TGTGCCAGTATCCGACCCGGGACTTTCTACAATGAGCAGTTCTTC. Encoded protein: CASIRPGTFYNEQFF.

The V gene is TRBV4-1, the J gene TRBJ1-1, with D maybe TRBD1 (5 bases). This CDR3 has 18 residues. Germline CDR1 is MGHRA and CDR2 is YSYEKL. V was cut by 0 bases and J by 0 bases, with 17 bases left in between. The CDR3 nucleotides read TGCGCCAGCAGCCAAGACCCCCCGGGACTGAGCATGAACACTGAAGCTTTCTTT. It encodes CASSQDPPGLSMNTEAFF.

This rearrangement joins TRBV9 to TRBJ2-7; 14 positions match TRBD2. V shed 0 bases and J 3 bases; nucleotides not matched to a gene: 5. The germline V gene has CDR1 SGDLS and CDR2 YYNGEE. CDR3 size: 17 residues. This CDR3 reads CASSVGLAGGPGYEQYF. The CDR3 DNA sequence: TGTGCCAGCAGCGTAGGACTAGCGGGAGGGCCCGGCTACGAGCAGTACTTC.

The genes are TRBV5-1 and TRBJ2-1; TRBD2 agrees at 7 bases. The V segment lost 0 bases and the J segment 7 bases; nucleotides outside the gene matches: 10. From germline, CDR1 is SGHRS and CDR2 YFSETQ. The CDR3 consists of 16 residues. The CDR3 here is CASSLGPRELWNEQFF. The CDR3, as DNA: TGCGCCAGCAGCTTGGGCCCGCGGGAGCTCTGGAATGAGCAGTTCTTC.